In its sample, the clone carrying this T cell receptor beta chain was seen a few times. The antigen is undetermined. This record comes from a study of T-cell memory formation after mild COVID-19. General observations from the study: Clones that contracted from day 15 to 85 had balanced CD4/CD8; later expanders were CD4+ biased. Cross-reactive memory seemingly joined, as some responding clones were found in pre-infection memory. CD4+ contracting clones lay mainly in CM and EM, CD8+ ones in EMRA.

Deletions cut 0 bases from V and 0 bases from J, with 12 bases between. This CDR3 contains 17 residues. CDR1 is SGHRS and CDR2 is YFSETQ in the germline V gene. TCR alpha and TCR beta cDNA libraries with sample barcodes and UMIs came from 5'RACE using constant-segment primers. TCRdb re-called the 5' RACE reads through MiXCR, storing one row per CDR3 protein. The sample yields around 35,000 distinct CDR3 sequences, 7% to 8% seen once. The TCR originated in a man between 18 and 29 years old who had mild COVID-19 (a few samples of this study predate the infection). Cell type and time point are not known. Sequencing was performed on PBMCs or a T cell subset sorted from them (not recorded which). This chain uses TRBV5-1 with TRBJ1-4, with D perhaps matching TRBD1 (6 bases). CDR3 sequence reads: CASSLGQAGATNEKLFF. The CDR3 DNA is TGCGCCAGCAGCTTGGGACAGGCGGGAGCAACTAATGAAAAACTGTTTTTT.